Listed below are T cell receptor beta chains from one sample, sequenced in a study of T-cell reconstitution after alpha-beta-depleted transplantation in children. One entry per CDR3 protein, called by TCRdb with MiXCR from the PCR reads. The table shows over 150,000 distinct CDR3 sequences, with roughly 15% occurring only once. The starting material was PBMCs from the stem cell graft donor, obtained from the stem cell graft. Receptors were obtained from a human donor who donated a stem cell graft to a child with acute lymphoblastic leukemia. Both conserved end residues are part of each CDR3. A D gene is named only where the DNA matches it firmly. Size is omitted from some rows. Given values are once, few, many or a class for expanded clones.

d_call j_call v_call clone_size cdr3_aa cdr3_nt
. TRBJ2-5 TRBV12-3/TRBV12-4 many CASSGGDTHGETQYF TGTGCCAGCAGTGGAGGGGACACCCATGGGGAGACCCAGTACTTC
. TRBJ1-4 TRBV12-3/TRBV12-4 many CASSSPGREKLFF TGTGCCAGCAGTTCCCCGGGGAGAGAAAAACTGTTTTTT
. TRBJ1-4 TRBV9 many CASSVGSATNEKLFF TGTGCCAGCAGCGTAGGTTCCGCAACTAATGAAAAACTGTTTTTT
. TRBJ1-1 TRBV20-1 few CSANSRVNTEAFF TGCAGTGCTAACTCGCGGGTGAACACTGAAGCTTTCTTT
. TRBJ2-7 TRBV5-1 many CASSLVGTYEQYF TGCGCCAGCAGCTTGGTCGGGACCTACGAGCAGTACTTC
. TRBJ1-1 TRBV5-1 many CASTNTGTNTEAFF TGCGCCAGCACCAACACAGGGACGAACACTGAAGCTTTCTTT
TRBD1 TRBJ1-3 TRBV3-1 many CASQDRGAHTIYF TGTGCCAGCCAGGACAGGGGGGCGCACACCATATATTTT
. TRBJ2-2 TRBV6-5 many CASSLFLGPNTGELFF TGTGCCAGCAGTCTCTTTCTCGGACCGAACACCGGGGAGCTGTTTTTT
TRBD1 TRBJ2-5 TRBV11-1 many CASSLGLGQGTAQETQYF TGTGCCAGCAGCTTAGGGCTCGGACAGGGTACGGCCCAAGAGACCCAGTACTTC
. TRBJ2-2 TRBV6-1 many CASRDANTGELFF TGTGCCAGCCGGGATGCGAACACCGGGGAGCTGTTTTTT
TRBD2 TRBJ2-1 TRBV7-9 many CASSPSGSSYNEQFF TGTGCCAGCAGCCCTAGCGGGAGCTCCTACAATGAGCAGTTCTTC
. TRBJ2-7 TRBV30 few CAWSPNQGYEQYF TGTGCCTGGAGTCCGAACCAGGGGTACGAGCAGTACTTC
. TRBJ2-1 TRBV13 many CASSLQTGRGHF TGTGCCAGCAGCCTCCAGACCGGTAGGGGTCACTTC
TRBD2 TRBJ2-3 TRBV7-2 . CASSFGLGFPDTQYF TGTGCCAGCAGCTTCGGACTAGGTTTCCCAGATACGCAGTATTTT
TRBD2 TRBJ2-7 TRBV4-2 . CASSPLGLAQEILDLRSYEQYF TGTGCCAGCAGCCCACTCGGACTAGCCCAAGAAATTCTGGATCTTCGCTCCTACGAGCAGTACTTC
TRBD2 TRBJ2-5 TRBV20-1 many CSATPTSGDPRTQYF TGCAGTGCTACCCCGACTAGCGGGGACCCTCGGACCCAGTACTTC
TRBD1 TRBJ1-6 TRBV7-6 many CASSPRTGGGNSPLHF TGTGCCAGCAGCCCCCGGACAGGGGGCGGTAATTCACCCCTCCACTTT
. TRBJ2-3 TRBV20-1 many CSAYSGNTGTDTQYF TGCAGTGCTTACTCGGGAAACACTGGCACAGATACGCAGTATTTT
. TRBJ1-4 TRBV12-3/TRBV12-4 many CASSPNGPTGMEKLFF TGTGCCAGCAGTCCAAACGGACCCACAGGGATGGAAAAACTGTTTTTT
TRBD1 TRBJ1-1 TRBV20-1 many CSATLGTGARTEAFF TGCAGTGCTACCCTAGGGACAGGGGCGAGGACTGAAGCTTTCTTT
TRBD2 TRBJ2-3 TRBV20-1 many CSAPFWGGGVPF TGCAGTGCTCCATTTTGGGGCGGGGGTGTGCCTTTT
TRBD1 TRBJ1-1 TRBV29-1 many CSAWTGWANTEAFF TGCAGCGCTTGGACAGGGTGGGCGAACACTGAAGCTTTCTTT
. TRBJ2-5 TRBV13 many CASKDGETQYF TGTGCCAGCAAAGATGGAGAGACCCAGTACTTC
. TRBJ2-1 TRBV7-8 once CASSLTRSGQAGDEQFF TGTGCCAGCAGCTTAACCCGGAGCGGCCAGGCTGGGGATGAGCAGTTCTTC
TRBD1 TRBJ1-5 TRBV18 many CASSPTGINQPQHF TGTGCCAGCTCACCGACAGGGATCAATCAGCCCCAGCATTTT
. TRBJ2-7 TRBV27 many CASSHPGGEQYF TGTGCCAGCAGTCATCCGGGTGGCGAGCAGTACTTC
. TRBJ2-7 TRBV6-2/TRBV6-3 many CASRVRVGVSYEQYF TGTGCCAGCAGGGTCAGGGTCGGAGTCTCCTACGAGCAGTACTTC
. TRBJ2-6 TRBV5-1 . CASSLRPNSGANVLTF TGCGCCAGCAGTTTGAGACCAAACTCTGGGGCCAACGTCCTGACTTTC
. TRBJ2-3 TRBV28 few CAILEGAGTDTQYF TGTGCCATCCTAGAGGGTGCCGGCACAGATACGCAGTATTTT
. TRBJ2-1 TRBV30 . CALEPGLNEQFF TGTGCCCTGGAGCCAGGGCTCAATGAGCAGTTCTTC
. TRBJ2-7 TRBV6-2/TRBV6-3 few CASSYLTPYEQYF TGTGCCAGCAGTTATCTGACTCCCTACGAGCAGTACTTC
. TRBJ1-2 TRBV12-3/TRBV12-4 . CASSIQGSYGYTF TGTGCCAGCAGTATACAGGGATCGTATGGCTACACCTTC
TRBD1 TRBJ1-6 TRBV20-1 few CSASAIRGQGYNSPLHF TGCAGTGCTAGCGCCATCAGGGGACAGGGGTATAATTCACCCCTCCACTTT
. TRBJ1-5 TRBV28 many CASTIGGPDQPQHF TGTGCCAGCACCATCGGGGGGCCCGATCAGCCCCAGCATTTT
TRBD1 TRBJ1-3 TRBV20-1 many CSAGRTGAGNTIYF TGCAGTGCGGGCCGGACAGGGGCTGGAAACACCATATATTTT
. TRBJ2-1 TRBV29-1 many CSVESGEQFF TGCAGCGTTGAGTCGGGCGAGCAGTTCTTC
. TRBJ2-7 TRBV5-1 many CASSLEGYEQYF TGCGCCAGCAGCTTGGAGGGCTACGAGCAGTACTTC
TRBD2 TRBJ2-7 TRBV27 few CASSWASGSPSYEQYF TGTGCCAGCAGTTGGGCTAGCGGGAGTCCATCCTACGAGCAGTACTTC
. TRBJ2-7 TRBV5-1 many CASSLGDPGNEQYF TGCGCCAGCAGCTTGGGGGACCCGGGGAACGAGCAGTACTTC
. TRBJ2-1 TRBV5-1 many CASSLYREGNEQFF TGCGCCAGCAGCTTGTACAGAGAGGGCAATGAGCAGTTCTTC
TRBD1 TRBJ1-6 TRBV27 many CASSPGTGGLRSPLHF TGTGCCAGCAGTCCCGGGACAGGGGGTTTGAGGTCACCCCTCCACTTT
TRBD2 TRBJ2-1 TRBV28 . CASSELAGVYNEQFF TGTGCCAGCAGTGAACTAGCGGGAGTCTACAATGAGCAGTTCTTC
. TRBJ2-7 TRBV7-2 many CASSLAPQYF TGTGCCAGCAGCTTAGCTCCGCAGTACTTC
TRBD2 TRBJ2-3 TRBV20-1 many CSAQERELSTDTQYF TGCAGTGCCCAAGAGCGGGAGTTGAGCACAGATACGCAGTATTTT